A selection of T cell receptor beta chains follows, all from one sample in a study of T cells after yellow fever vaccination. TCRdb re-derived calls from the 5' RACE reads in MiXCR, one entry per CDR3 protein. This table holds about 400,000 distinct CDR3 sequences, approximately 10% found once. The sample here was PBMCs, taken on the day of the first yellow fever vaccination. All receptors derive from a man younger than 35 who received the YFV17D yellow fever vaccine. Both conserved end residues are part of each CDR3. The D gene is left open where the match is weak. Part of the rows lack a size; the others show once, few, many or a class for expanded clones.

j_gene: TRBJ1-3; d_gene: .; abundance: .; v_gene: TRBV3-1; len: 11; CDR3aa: CASSQTNTIYF; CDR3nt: TGTGCCAGCAGCCAAACTAACACCATATATTTT
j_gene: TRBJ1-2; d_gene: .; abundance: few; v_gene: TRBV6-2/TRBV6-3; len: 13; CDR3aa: CASSYGRDGGYTF; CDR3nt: TGTGCCAGCAGTTACGGCAGGGACGGTGGCTACACCTTC
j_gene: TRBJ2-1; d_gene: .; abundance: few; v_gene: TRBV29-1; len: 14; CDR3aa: CSVEGGSSYNEQFF; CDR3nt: TGCAGCGTTGAGGGGGGAAGCTCCTACAATGAGCAGTTCTTC
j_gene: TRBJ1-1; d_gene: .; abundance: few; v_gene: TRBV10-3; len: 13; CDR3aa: CATKAPLNTEAFF; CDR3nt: TGTGCCACCAAGGCCCCTCTGAACACTGAAGCTTTCTTT
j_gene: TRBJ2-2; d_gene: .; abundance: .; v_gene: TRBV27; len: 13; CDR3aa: CASSRQVQGELFF; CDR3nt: TGTGCCAGCAGTCGACAGGTCCAGGGGGAGCTGTTTTTT
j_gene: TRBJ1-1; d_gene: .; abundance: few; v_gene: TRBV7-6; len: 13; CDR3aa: CATNRGANTEAFF; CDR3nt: TGTGCCACCAACCGGGGGGCGAACACTGAAGCTTTCTTT
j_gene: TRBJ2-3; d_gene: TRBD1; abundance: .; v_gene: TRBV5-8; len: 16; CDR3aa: CASSQLRDSATDTQYF; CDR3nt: TGTGCCAGCAGCCAACTCCGGGACAGCGCCACAGATACGCAGTATTTT
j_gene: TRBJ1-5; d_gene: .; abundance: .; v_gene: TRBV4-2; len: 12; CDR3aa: CASSQDRGPQHF; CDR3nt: TGTGCCAGCAGCCAAGACCGGGGGCCCCAGCATTTT
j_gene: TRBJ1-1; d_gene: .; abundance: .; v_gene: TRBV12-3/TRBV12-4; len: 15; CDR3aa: CASSNSGGLNTEAFF; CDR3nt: TGTGCCAGCAGTAATTCGGGGGGATTGAACACTGAAGCTTTCTTT
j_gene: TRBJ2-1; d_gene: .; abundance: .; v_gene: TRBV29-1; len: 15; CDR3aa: CSARRLASFYNEQFF; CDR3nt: TGCAGCGCCCGACGACTGGCTAGCTTCTACAATGAGCAGTTCTTC
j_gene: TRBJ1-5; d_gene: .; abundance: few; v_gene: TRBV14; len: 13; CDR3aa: CASSQRSNQPQHF; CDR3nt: TGTGCCAGCAGCCAAAGGTCCAATCAGCCCCAGCATTTT
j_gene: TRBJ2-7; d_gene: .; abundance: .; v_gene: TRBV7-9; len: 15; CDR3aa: CASSSPVGGLHEQYF; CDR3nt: TGTGCCAGCAGCTCCCCCGTCGGGGGGCTCCACGAGCAGTACTTC
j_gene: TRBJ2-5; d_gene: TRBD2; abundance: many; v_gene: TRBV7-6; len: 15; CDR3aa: CASRWDSGGQETQYF; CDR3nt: TGTGCCAGCAGATGGGATTCGGGGGGGCAAGAGACCCAGTACTTC
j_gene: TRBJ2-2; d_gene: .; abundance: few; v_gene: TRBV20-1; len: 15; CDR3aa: CSATASGPNTGELFF; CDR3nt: TGCAGTGCGACAGCATCCGGGCCAAACACCGGGGAGCTGTTTTTT
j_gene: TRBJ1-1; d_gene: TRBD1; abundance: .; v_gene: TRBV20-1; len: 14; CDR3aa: CSAPGTGLDTEAFF; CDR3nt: TGCAGTGCCCCCGGGACAGGGTTGGACACTGAAGCTTTCTTT
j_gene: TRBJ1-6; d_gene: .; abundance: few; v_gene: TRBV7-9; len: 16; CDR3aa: CASSLARGEANSPLHF; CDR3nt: TGTGCCAGCAGCTTAGCGAGGGGGGAGGCTAATTCACCCCTCCACTTT
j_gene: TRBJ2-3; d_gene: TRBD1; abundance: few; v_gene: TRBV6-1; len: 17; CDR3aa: CASTDPARDRNTDTQYF; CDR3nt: TGTGCCAGCACCGATCCAGCGCGGGACAGGAACACAGATACGCAGTATTTT
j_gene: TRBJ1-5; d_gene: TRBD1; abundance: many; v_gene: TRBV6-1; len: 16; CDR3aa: CASSPQGAWGNQPQHF; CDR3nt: TGTGCCAGCAGCCCCCAGGGGGCTTGGGGCAATCAGCCCCAGCATTTT
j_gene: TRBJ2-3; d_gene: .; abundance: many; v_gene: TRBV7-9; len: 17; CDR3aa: CASSSYGWPRPTDTQYF; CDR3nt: TGTGCCAGCAGCTCCTATGGTTGGCCTAGGCCCACAGATACGCAGTATTTT
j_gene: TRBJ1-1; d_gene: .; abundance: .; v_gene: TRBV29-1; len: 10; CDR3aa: CSVQGTEAFF; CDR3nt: TGCAGCGTGCAGGGGACTGAAGCTTTCTTT
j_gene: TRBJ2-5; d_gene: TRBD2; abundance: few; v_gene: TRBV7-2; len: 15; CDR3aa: CASSQGAGGKETQYF; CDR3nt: TGTGCCAGCAGCCAGGGAGCGGGGGGCAAAGAGACCCAGTACTTC
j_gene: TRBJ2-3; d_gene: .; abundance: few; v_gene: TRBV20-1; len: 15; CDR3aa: CSARVRRTPRDTQYF; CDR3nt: TGCAGTGCTAGAGTTCGGAGGACCCCTCGGGATACGCAGTATTTT
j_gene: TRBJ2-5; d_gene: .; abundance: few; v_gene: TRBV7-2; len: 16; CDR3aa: CASSLSERWLGETQYF; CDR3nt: TGTGCCAGCAGCTTGAGCGAGAGGTGGCTCGGAGAGACCCAGTACTTC
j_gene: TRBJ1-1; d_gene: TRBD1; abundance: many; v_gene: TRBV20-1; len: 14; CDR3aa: CSARRDSLGDSAFF; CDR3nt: TGCAGTGCTAGGAGGGACAGCTTAGGGGATTCAGCTTTCTTT
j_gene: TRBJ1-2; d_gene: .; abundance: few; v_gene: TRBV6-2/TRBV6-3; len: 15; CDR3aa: CASSYPPGANYGYTF; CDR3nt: TGTGCCAGCAGCTACCCTCCAGGGGCGAACTATGGCTACACCTTC
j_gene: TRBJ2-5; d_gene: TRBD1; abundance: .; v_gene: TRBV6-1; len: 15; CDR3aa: CASSEATGGAETQYF; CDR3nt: TGTGCCAGCAGTGAAGCGACAGGGGGCGCGGAGACCCAGTACTTC
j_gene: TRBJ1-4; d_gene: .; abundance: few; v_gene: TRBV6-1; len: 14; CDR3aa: CASRRRVNNEKLFF; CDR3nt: TGTGCCAGCAGGAGGAGGGTAAATAATGAAAAACTGTTTTTT